Sequencing of this TCR beta chain was carried out in a study of Tregs in tolerant kidney transplant recipients. General study results and limits: The small number of patients limits these findings pending further validation. Biological reproducibility was not directly addressed, but technical replication error appeared minimal. Changing PCR primers prevented nucleotide comparison between some patients' samples.

The nonmyeloablative bone marrow transplants came from related graft donors, with transient mixed chimerism. CD4+CD25+CD127- Tregs, CD4+CD25- non-Tregs, CD4 and CD8 cells were sorted. Comments on this clone: Antigen specificity is unknown.

Trimming removed 4 bases at V and 7 bases at J, with 10 bases between. CDR1 MGHRA and CDR2 YSYEKL come from the germline V gene. This CDR3 region has 12 residues. Profiled with immunoSEQ multiplex PCR; TCRdb holds only in-frame clones, not every one. The repertoire has about 64,000 clones, 70% to 90% of them found once; the top ten carry under 4.5%. The rearrangement joins TRBV4-1 to TRBJ2-5; possibly TRBD1 for D (5 bases). This TCR was recovered from a human patient who received a combined kidney and bone marrow transplant. The graft donor may be the source of some T cells. Sequencing used CD4+ T cells from blood (PBMCs), obtained 6 months after the transplant. The CDR3 loop reads CASSLSRGTQYF. CDR3 nucleotides: TGCGCCAGCAGCCTAAGTAGGGGGACCCAGTACTTC.